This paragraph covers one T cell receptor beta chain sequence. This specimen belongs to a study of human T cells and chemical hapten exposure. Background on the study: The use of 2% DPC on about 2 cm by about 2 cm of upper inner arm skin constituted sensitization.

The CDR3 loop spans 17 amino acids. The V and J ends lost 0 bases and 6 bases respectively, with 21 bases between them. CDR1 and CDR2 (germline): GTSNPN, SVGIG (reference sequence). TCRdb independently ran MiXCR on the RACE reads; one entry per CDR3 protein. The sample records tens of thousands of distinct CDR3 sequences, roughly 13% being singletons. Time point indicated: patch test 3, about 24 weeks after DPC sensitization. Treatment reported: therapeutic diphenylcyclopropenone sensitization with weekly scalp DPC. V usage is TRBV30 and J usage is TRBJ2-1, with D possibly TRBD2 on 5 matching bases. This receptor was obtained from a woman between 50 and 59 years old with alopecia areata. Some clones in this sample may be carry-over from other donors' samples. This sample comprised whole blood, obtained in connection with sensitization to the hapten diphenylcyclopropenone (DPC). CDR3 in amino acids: CAWSVLGRASLPNEQFF. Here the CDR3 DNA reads TGTGCCTGGAGTGTCCTTGGGCGGGCGTCGCTCCCCAATGAGCAGTTCTTC.